This T cell receptor (beta chain) was profiled in a study of post-analysis software for immune sequencing data. Broader study findings: In patients, TRBV5-6, TRBV5-1 and TRBV20-1 belonged to four or five TRBV segments found more frequently than in controls. Controls significantly exceeded multiple sclerosis patients in normalized Chao1 diversity. Same-batch preparations were strongly co-clustered by F measure.

Unique molecular identifiers featured in each of the TCR beta cDNA libraries. TCRdb re-derived calls from the PCR reads in MiXCR, one entry per CDR3 protein. The table lists hundreds of thousands of distinct CDR3 sequences, roughly 27% of them singletons. V was pared by 6 bases and J by 8 bases, with 13 bases between. There are 12 residues in the CDR3. Notes on this clonotype: No antigen is known for it.

This rearrangement joins TRBV12-3 or TRBV12-4 to TRBJ2-5; D ambiguous. The sequence came from a girl aged 5-17 years with multiple sclerosis. The sequenced material came from blood. Here the CDR3 reads CASSRVAETQYF. The CDR3 coding sequence is TGTGCCAGCAGCCGAGTTGCGGAAACCCAGTACTTC.